The TCR beta chain under discussion was sequenced for a study of T cell changes during pregnancy in multiple sclerosis. A single count supports this clone. V lost 4 bases to trimming and J lost 4 bases, with 8 bases between them. The CDR3 contains 14 residues. Germline CDR1 is SGHNT and CDR2 is YENEEA. The protocol was immunoSEQ multiplex PCR, while the TCRdb copy is restricted to in-frame clones and leaves out a portion. This sample has fewer than 140,000 clones, with roughly nine tenths found just once. The origin of this receptor is a female donor with multiple sclerosis, enrolled in a pregnancy study. This material consisted of peripheral blood, taken before pregnancy. The rearrangement uses TRBV11-3 and TRBJ1-6; no firm D call. For the CDR3, the DNA is TGTGCCAGCAGCTCCCGGTCTTATAATTCACCCCTCCACTTT. Translated: CASSSRSYNSPLHF. Together with reference TRBV11-3 and TRBJ1-6, the CDR3 gives the full variable domain: EAGVVQSPRYKIIEKKQPVAFWCNPISGHNTLYWYLQNLGQGPELLIRYENEEAVDDSQLPKDRFSAERLKGVDSTLKIQPAELGDSAVYLCASSSRSYNSPLHFGNGTRLTVT.